The next 2 T cell receptor beta chains were all read from a single sample in a study of shared clonotypes between healthy human individuals. Positively selected for CCR7, the CD45RO-negative cells used as naive CD8 cells excluded terminally differentiated effector memory CD45RA+ cells. Sequencing used immunoSEQ multiplex PCR; TCRdb keeps in-frame clones, though not all of them. This table holds millions of clones, about 95% found once. Sequencing used naive CD8+ T cells sorted from blood. These receptor sequences come from a man aged 18-30 years in good health.

This chain connects TRBV5-8 to TRBJ2-3; tentatively, D is TRBD1 or TRBD2 (5 bases each). The CDR3 runs to 19 residues. V lost 4 bases, J lost 0 bases, and 24 bases lay in between. In germline, CDR1 is SGHTS, CDR2 YDEGEE. CDR3 sequence reads: CASSPGQEGVISSTDTQYF. The CDR3 region has the DNA TGTGCCAGCAGCCCAGGACAAGAGGGAGTGATTTCTAGCACAGATACGCAGTATTTT.

The CDR3 protein is CASSLDLRDDTGELFF. The CDR3 coding sequence is TGTGCCAGCAGCTTAGATCTCAGGGACGACACCGGGGAGCTGTTTTTT. The V call is TRBV11-2, the J call TRBJ2-2; TRBD1 or TRBD2 may be the D gene (5 bases each). The CDR3 is made up of 16 amino acids. Trimming pared 0 bases from V and 3 bases from J, leaving 11 bases between. The V gene's germline CDR1 is SGHAT and CDR2 FQNNGV.